The rows below give T cell receptor beta chains drawn from one sample of a study of human T cells and chemical hapten exposure. MiXCR was run by TCRdb on the RACE reads, yielding one entry per CDR3 protein. The table includes 95,000 to 130,000 distinct CDR3 sequences, 12% detected once. The source material was whole blood, sampled in connection with sensitization to the hapten diphenylcyclopropenone (DPC). These receptors came from a woman aged 45-59 years with alopecia areata. Some clones in this sample may be carry-over from other donors' samples. Both conserved end residues are part of each CDR3. Fields, in order: clone size, V gene, J gene, D gene, CDR3 DNA, CDR3 protein. The D gene is left open where the match is weak. Only some rows state a clone size, as once, few, many or a class for expanded clones.

clone size: many
V gene: TRBV6-5
J gene: TRBJ2-4
D gene: .
CDR3 DNA: TGTGCCAGCAGCCGGTCAGGGGGGGCCAAAAACATTCAGTACTTC
CDR3 protein: CASSRSGGAKNIQYF

clone size: many
V gene: TRBV2
J gene: TRBJ2-4
D gene: .
CDR3 DNA: TGTGCCAGCAGGAACTTCGAAGGGGGAAACATTCAGTACTTC
CDR3 protein: CASRNFEGGNIQYF

clone size: .
V gene: TRBV28
J gene: TRBJ2-7
D gene: .
CDR3 DNA: TGTGCCAGCACTCGGGACGGTCTCTCCTATGAGCAGTACTTC
CDR3 protein: CASTRDGLSYEQYF

clone size: few
V gene: TRBV5-1
J gene: TRBJ2-1
D gene: TRBD1
CDR3 DNA: TGCGCCAGCAGCGAGGTGACAGGGGTGGGTGACAATGAGCAGTTCTTC
CDR3 protein: CASSEVTGVGDNEQFF

clone size: .
V gene: TRBV29-1
J gene: TRBJ2-3
D gene: .
CDR3 DNA: TGCAGCGTTGAACGGCGACCGACAGATACGCAGTATTTT
CDR3 protein: CSVERRPTDTQYF

clone size: .
V gene: TRBV20-1
J gene: TRBJ2-3
D gene: TRBD2
CDR3 DNA: TGCAGTGCTAGAGATCTCGCTAGCGGATTGGGCACAGATACGCAGTATTTT
CDR3 protein: CSARDLASGLGTDTQYF

clone size: .
V gene: TRBV12-3/TRBV12-4
J gene: TRBJ1-3
D gene: .
CDR3 DNA: TGTGCCAGCAGTTTATTGGGGGATCCCATATATTTT
CDR3 protein: CASSLLGDPIYF

clone size: many
V gene: TRBV5-1
J gene: TRBJ2-3
D gene: TRBD2
CDR3 DNA: TGCGCCAGCAGCCCCCCTCTAGCGGGGGCCACAGATACGCAGTATTTT
CDR3 protein: CASSPPLAGATDTQYF

clone size: .
V gene: TRBV19
J gene: TRBJ2-3
D gene: .
CDR3 DNA: TGTGCCAGTAGTCCGCAAAAGAAAGCCACAGATACGCAGTATTTT
CDR3 protein: CASSPQKKATDTQYF

clone size: few
V gene: TRBV18
J gene: TRBJ2-7
D gene: TRBD2
CDR3 DNA: TGTGCCAGCTCAGGGACTAGCGGGGGTCGAGCCTACGAGCAGTACTTC
CDR3 protein: CASSGTSGGRAYEQYF

clone size: many
V gene: TRBV25-1
J gene: TRBJ1-5
D gene: .
CDR3 DNA: TGTGCCAGCTTTAGCTCCTCCACACACATTGCGAAGGGACGTATGTTTTGTAGCAATCAGCCCCAGCATTTT
CDR3 protein: CASFSSSTHIAKGRMFCSNQPQHF

clone size: .
V gene: TRBV5-1
J gene: TRBJ1-2
D gene: .
CDR3 DNA: TGCGCCAGCAGCTTGGCCGGTCCCTGGGATGGCTACACCTTC
CDR3 protein: CASSLAGPWDGYTF

clone size: .
V gene: TRBV20-1
J gene: TRBJ1-3
D gene: TRBD1
CDR3 DNA: TGCAGTGCTCTCCTCAGGAGGGGGCGGGACACCATATATTTT
CDR3 protein: CSALLRRGRDTIYF

clone size: many
V gene: TRBV11-2
J gene: TRBJ2-5
D gene: .
CDR3 DNA: TGTGCCAGCAGCTTTATAGAGACCCAGTACTTC
CDR3 protein: CASSFIETQYF

clone size: .
V gene: TRBV29-1
J gene: TRBJ2-5
D gene: TRBD2
CDR3 DNA: TGCAGCGCTAGCGGGGTCCGGGGGACCCAGTACTTC
CDR3 protein: CSASGVRGTQYF

clone size: .
V gene: TRBV6-1
J gene: TRBJ1-5
D gene: .
CDR3 DNA: TGTGCCACCACACCGGGATCTACCGGTTATCAGCCCCAGCATTTT
CDR3 protein: CATTPGSTGYQPQHF

clone size: few
V gene: TRBV15
J gene: TRBJ2-3
D gene: .
CDR3 DNA: TGTGCCACCTCCCTTGGACAGACCACAGATACGCAGTATTTT
CDR3 protein: CATSLGQTTDTQYF

clone size: many
V gene: TRBV18
J gene: TRBJ2-3
D gene: TRBD2
CDR3 DNA: TGTGCCAGCTCATCACTAGCGGGGTCCACAGATACGCAGTATTTT
CDR3 protein: CASSSLAGSTDTQYF

clone size: many
V gene: TRBV18
J gene: TRBJ1-1
D gene: .
CDR3 DNA: TGTGCCAGCTCACCAGTCGGTGGAGAGATGAACACTGAAGCTTTCTTT
CDR3 protein: CASSPVGGEMNTEAFF